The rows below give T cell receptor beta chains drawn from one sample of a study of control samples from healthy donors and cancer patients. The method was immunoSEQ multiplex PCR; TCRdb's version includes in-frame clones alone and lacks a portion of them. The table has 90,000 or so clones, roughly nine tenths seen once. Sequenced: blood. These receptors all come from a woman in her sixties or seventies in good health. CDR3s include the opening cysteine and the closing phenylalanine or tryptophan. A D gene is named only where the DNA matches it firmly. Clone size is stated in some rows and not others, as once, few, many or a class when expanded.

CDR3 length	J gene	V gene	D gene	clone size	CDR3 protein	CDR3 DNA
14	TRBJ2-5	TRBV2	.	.	CASSAGNNQETQYF	TGTGCCAGCAGTGCAGGGAATAATCAAGAGACCCAGTACTTC
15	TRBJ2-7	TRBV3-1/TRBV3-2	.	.	CASSQEASARYEQYF	TGTGCCAGCAGCCAAGAGGCGTCGGCTAGGTACGAGCAGTACTTC
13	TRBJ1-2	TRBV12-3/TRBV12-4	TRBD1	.	CASTRTGGYGYTF	TGTGCCAGCACCCGGACAGGGGGCTATGGCTACACCTTC
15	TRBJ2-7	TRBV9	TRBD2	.	CASSPGGGGSHEQYF	TGTGCCAGCAGCCCGGGGGGCGGGGGGTCCCACGAGCAGTACTTC
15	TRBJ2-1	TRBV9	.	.	CASSVGAGPYNEQFF	TGTGCCAGCAGCGTAGGGGCGGGCCCTTACAATGAGCAGTTCTTC
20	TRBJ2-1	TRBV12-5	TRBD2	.	CASGFFSEGVRAGVGNEQFF	TGTGCTAGTGGTTTTTTTTCCGAGGGAGTCCGAGCGGGAGTGGGTAATGAGCAGTTCTTC
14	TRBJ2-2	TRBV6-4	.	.	CASSAGPGSGELFF	TGTGCCAGCAGTGCCGGTCCGGGATCCGGGGAGCTGTTTTTT
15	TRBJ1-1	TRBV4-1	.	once	CASSQGGALNTEAFF	TGCGCCAGCAGCCAGGGAGGGGCTTTGAACACTGAAGCTTTCTTT
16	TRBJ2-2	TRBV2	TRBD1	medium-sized	CASSEVRTGTFGELFF	TGTGCCAGCAGTGAAGTAAGGACAGGGACGTTCGGGGAGCTGTTTTTT
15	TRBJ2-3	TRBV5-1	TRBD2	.	CASSLETSRADTQYF	TGCGCCAGCAGCTTGGAGACTAGCAGGGCGGATACGCAGTATTTT
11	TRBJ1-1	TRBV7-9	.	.	CASSLGTEAFF	TGTGCCAGCAGCTTGGGCACTGAAGCTTTCTTT
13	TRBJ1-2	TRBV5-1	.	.	CASSLYGEGGYTF	TGCGCCAGCAGCTTGTACGGGGAGGGTGGCTACACCTTC
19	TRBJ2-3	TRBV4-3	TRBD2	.	CASSQDRFGTSGKADTQYF	TGCGCCAGCAGCCAAGATCGTTTTGGGACTAGCGGGAAGGCAGATACGCAGTATTTT
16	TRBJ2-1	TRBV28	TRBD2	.	CASPPVVGTSINEQFF	TGTGCCAGCCCCCCCGTAGTCGGGACTAGTATCAATGAGCAGTTCTTC
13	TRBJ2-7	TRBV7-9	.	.	CASSLSGSGEQYF	TGTGCCAGCAGCTTAAGTGGGTCGGGGGAGCAGTACTTC
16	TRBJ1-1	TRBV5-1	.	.	CASSFGYGGWNTEAFF	TGCGCCAGCAGCTTTGGATACGGGGGGTGGAACACTGAAGCTTTCTTT
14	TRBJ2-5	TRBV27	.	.	CASSTPGLQETQYF	TGTGCCAGCAGTACTCCAGGGCTCCAAGAGACCCAGTACTTC
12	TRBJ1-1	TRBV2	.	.	CASSIQGTEAFF	TGTGCCAGCAGTATACAGGGAACTGAAGCTTTCTTT
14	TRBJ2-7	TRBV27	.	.	CASRIGGSSYEQYF	TGTGCCAGCAGAATAGGGGGTAGCTCCTACGAGCAGTACTTC
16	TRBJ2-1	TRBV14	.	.	CASSPETSTRRDEQFF	TGTGCCAGCAGCCCGGAGACTAGTACCCGACGGGATGAGCAGTTCTTC
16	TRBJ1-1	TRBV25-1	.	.	CASSGLLGRSRPEAFF	TGTGCCAGCAGTGGCCTGTTGGGACGGTCAAGACCTGAAGCTTTCTTT
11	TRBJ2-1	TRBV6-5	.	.	CASTRGDEQFF	TGTGCCAGCACCAGGGGGGACGAGCAGTTCTTC
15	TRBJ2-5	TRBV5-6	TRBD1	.	CASRFGTGGQETQYF	TGTGCCAGCAGATTTGGAACAGGGGGCCAAGAGACCCAGTACTTC
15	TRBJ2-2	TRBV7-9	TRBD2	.	CASSRGGPRTGELFF	TGTGCCAGCAGCCGCGGGGGGCCCCGAACCGGGGAGCTGTTTTTT
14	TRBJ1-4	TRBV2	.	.	CASIRGTGDEKLFF	TGTGCCAGCATTAGGGGTACCGGGGATGAAAAACTGTTTTTT
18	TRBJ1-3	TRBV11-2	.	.	CASSLAMPVRTAGNTIYF	TGTGCCAGCAGCTTAGCCATGCCGGTGCGGACGGCTGGAAACACCATATATTTT
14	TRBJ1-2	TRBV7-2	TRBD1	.	CASSTRTGGGSYTF	TGTGCCAGCAGCACCAGGACAGGGGGAGGCAGCTACACCTTC
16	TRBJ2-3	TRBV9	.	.	CASSPRATQTSDTQYF	TGTGCCAGCAGCCCCCGGGCTACCCAGACCTCAGATACGCAGTATTTT
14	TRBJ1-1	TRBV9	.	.	CASSVTGANTEAFF	TGTGCCAGCAGCGTAACGGGGGCCAACACTGAAGCTTTCTTT
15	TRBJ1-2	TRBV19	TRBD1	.	CASSGGQGDNYGYTF	TGTGCCAGTAGTGGTGGACAGGGAGATAACTATGGCTACACCTTC
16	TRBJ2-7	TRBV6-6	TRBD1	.	CASSTSFAGGGYEQYF	TGTGCCAGCAGTACCTCGTTCGCAGGGGGCGGGTACGAGCAGTACTTC
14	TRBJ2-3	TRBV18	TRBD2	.	CASSQASGADTQYF	TGTGCCAGCTCACAAGCTAGCGGCGCAGATACGCAGTATTTT
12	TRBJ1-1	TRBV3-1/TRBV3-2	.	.	CASSTQGFGAFF	TGTGCCAGCAGCACCCAGGGATTTGGGGCTTTCTTT
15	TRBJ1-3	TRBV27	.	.	CASKARLHSGNTIYF	TGTGCCAGCAAGGCCAGGCTGCACTCTGGAAACACCATATATTTT
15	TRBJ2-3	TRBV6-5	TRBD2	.	CASSNGLARRDTQYF	TGTGCCAGCAGTAACGGACTAGCGAGAAGGGATACGCAGTATTTT
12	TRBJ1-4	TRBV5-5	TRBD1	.	CASRDRGEKLFF	TGTGCCAGCCGGGACAGGGGTGAAAAACTGTTTTTT
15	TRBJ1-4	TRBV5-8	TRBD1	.	CASSLGDSANEKLFF	TGTGCCAGCAGCTTGGGGGACAGCGCTAATGAAAAACTGTTTTTT
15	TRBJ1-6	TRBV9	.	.	CASSVVGDTGSPLHF	TGTGCCAGCAGCGTAGTGGGGGACACAGGGTCACCCCTCCACTTT
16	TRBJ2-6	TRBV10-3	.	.	CAIRGGIFSGANVLTF	TGTGCCATCAGGGGGGGAATTTTCTCTGGGGCCAACGTCCTGACTTTC
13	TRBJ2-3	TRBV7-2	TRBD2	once	CASRTSGTDTQYF	TGTGCCAGTCGGACTAGCGGAACAGATACGCAGTATTTT
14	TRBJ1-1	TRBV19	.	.	CASNRNRVNTEAFF	TGTGCCAGTAATAGAAACAGGGTGAACACTGAAGCTTTCTTT
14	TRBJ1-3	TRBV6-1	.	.	CASSESGSGNTIYF	TGTGCCAGCAGTGAGTCGGGGTCTGGAAACACCATATATTTT
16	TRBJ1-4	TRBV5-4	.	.	CASSLLEEGRDEKLFF	TGTGCCAGCAGCTTGTTAGAGGAGGGGCGTGATGAAAAACTGTTTTTT
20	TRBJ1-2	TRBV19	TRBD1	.	CASSNPHSGTVRVRLHGYTF	TGTGCCAGTAGTAACCCACATTCCGGGACAGTTCGAGTTCGGCTTCATGGCTACACCTTC
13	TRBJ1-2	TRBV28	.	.	CASSLEAGPGYTF	TGTGCCAGCAGTTTAGAGGCAGGGCCTGGCTACACCTTC
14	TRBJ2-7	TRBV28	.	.	CASSDSSLSYEQYF	TGTGCCAGCAGTGACTCCAGCCTCTCCTACGAGCAGTACTTC
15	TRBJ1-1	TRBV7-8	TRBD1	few	CASSSTTGQVSQAFF	TGTGCCAGCAGCTCCACCACGGGACAGGTTAGCCAAGCTTTCTTT
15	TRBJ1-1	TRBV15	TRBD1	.	CATSTRTGLNTEAFF	TGTGCCACCAGCACAAGGACAGGGTTGAACACTGAAGCTTTCTTT
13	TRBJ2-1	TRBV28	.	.	CASLPDPYNEQFF	TGTGCCAGCCTTCCAGATCCCTACAATGAGCAGTTCTTC
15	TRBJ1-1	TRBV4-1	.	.	CASSQVGLGTTEAFF	TGCGCCAGCAGCCAAGTGGGTCTTGGTACCACTGAAGCTTTCTTT
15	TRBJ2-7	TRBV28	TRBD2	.	CASSSSREGSYEQYF	TGTGCCAGCAGTTCTTCCCGGGAGGGGTCCTACGAGCAGTACTTC
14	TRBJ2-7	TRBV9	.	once	CASRRTPTSYEQYF	TGTGCCAGCAGGAGGACACCCACGTCCTACGAGCAGTACTTC
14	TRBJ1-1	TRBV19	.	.	CASINLGVGTEAFF	TGTGCCAGTATCAACCTAGGGGTGGGCACTGAAGCTTTCTTT
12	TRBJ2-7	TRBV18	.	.	CASSSQPYEQYF	TGTGCCAGCTCATCTCAGCCGTACGAGCAGTACTTC
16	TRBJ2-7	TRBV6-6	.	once	CASSYSTTTADYEQYF	TGTGCCAGCAGTTACTCCACGACTACGGCGGACTACGAGCAGTACTTC
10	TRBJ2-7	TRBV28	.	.	CATGGYEQYF	TGTGCCACCGGGGGCTACGAGCAGTACTTC
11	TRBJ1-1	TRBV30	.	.	CAWSAREEAFF	TGTGCCTGGAGTGCCAGGGAGGAAGCTTTCTTT
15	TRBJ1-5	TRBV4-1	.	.	CASSQGANAGQPQHF	TGCGCCAGCAGCCAAGGGGCCAATGCTGGTCAGCCCCAGCATTTT